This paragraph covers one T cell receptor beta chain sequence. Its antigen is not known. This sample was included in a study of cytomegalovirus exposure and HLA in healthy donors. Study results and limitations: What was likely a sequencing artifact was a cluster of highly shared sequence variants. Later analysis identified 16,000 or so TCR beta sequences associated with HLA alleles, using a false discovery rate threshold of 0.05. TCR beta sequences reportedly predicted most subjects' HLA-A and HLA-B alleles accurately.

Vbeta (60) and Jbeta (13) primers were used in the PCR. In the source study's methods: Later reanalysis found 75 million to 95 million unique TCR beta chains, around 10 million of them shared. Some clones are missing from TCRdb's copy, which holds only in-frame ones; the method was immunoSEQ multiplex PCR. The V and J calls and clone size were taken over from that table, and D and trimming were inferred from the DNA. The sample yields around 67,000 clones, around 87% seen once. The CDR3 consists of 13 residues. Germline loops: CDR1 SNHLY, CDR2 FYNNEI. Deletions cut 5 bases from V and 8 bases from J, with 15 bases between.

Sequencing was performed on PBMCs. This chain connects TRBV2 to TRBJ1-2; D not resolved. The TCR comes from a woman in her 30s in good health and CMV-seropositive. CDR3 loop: CASSTTGLGGYTF. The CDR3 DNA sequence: TGTGCCAGCAGTACTACCGGACTTGGGGGCTACACCTTC.